The entry that follows covers one T cell receptor (beta chain) sequence. These data come from a study of blood T cell repertoires in COVID-19. Study context: COVID-19 samples from acute and convalescent phases originated in the United States, Italy and Spain. Sources were T cells, B-cell-depleted T cells, or PBMCs; the material itself was cDNA or gDNA.

Original methodology: Quantification of nucleated cells was approximated via reference gene primer amplification. TCRdb's table, derived via immunoSEQ multiplex PCR, lists solely in-frame clones and lacks some. The D gene and trimming were derived from the DNA, and the V and J assignments and clone size from that table. The sample carries more than 200,000 clones, roughly 80% recorded once. The clonotype originates from a woman older than 75 with acute or convalescent COVID-19. The sequencing input was peripheral blood.

CDR3 coding DNA: TGTGCCATCTCCCCCGGTTACACTGAAGCTTTCTTT. It specifies CAISPGYTEAFF. V usage is TRBV10-3 and J usage is TRBJ1-1; D call uncertain. The CDR3 covers 12 residues. The ends were cut back, 8 bases at V and 3 bases at J, with 10 bases in the middle. CDR1 and CDR2 from the germline V gene are ENHRY and SYGVKD.